This TCR beta chain was sequenced during a study of PD-L1 blockade in urothelial cancer. Profiling relied on immunoSEQ multiplex PCR, and the TCRdb table lists in-frame clones only, not all of them. The table lists 100,000 or so clones, approximately 90% of them singletons. The TCR comes from a woman over 75 with urothelial cancer. The sequenced sample was PBMCs, obtained around atezolizumab (anti-PD-L1) treatment.

Here the CDR3 DNA reads TGTGCCAGCAGTACCCGAGGGCAACCGATGAGCGAGACCCAGTACTTC. This encodes CASSTRGQPMSETQYF. The chain joins TRBV28 to TRBJ2-5, with D perhaps TRBD2 (5 bases). Trimming took off 5 bases at V and 5 bases at J, with 21 bases between the two ends. CDR3 length equals 16 residues. Germline CDR1 and CDR2: MDHEN and SYDVKM.